This T cell receptor beta chain was identified in a study of T cells in Graves' hyperthyroidism and ophthalmopathy. Study-level points and caveats: Separating ophthalmopathy from stable hyperthyroidism was achieved by a 13 V-J model.

This clonotype came up a few times. Its antigen remains unidentified. This CDR3 spans 16 amino acids. With 0 bases removed from V and 5 bases from J, the gap between germline ends came to 14 bases. Germline V lookup: CDR1 DFQATT, CDR2 SNEGSKA (reference sequence). Amplification of TCR beta CDR3 regions used RNA as the template. Initially, a first-round RT-PCR of the TCR CDR3 employed the HTBI primer set. TCRdb reanalysed the multiplex PCR reads using MiXCR and keeps one entry per CDR3 protein. The table lists under 350,000 distinct CDR3 sequences, about an eighth of them singletons. Lactation, pregnancy, other autoimmune disease or uncontrolled infection led to exclusion of patients. Diagnoses used clinical symptoms, serum thyroxine and TRAb, thyroid ultrasound and orbital computed tomography.

Sequenced sample: blood. The clonotype was recovered from a woman in her 40s with Graves' ophthalmopathy. The J gene is TRBJ1-6, the V gene TRBV20-1; D not resolved. Here the CDR3 DNA reads TGCAGTGCTAGAGATTACCGGGTTCTAAATAATTCACCCCTCCACTTT. It codes for CSARDYRVLNNSPLHF.